Listed here are 25 T cell receptor beta chains from one sample, sequenced in a study of cytomegalovirus exposure and HLA in healthy donors. The PCR was carried out with 60 Vbeta primers and 13 Jbeta primers. Profiled with immunoSEQ multiplex PCR; TCRdb holds only in-frame clones, not every one. The table lists 200,000 to 250,000 clones, less than 80% of them singletons. The specimen was PBMCs. Receptors originate from a girl aged 2 to 9 in good health and CMV-seronegative.

The genes are TRBV6-6 and TRBJ2-5; 7 nucleotides agree with TRBD1. Germline lookup yields CDR1 MNHNY and CDR2 SVGAGI (reference sequence). V was clipped by 6 bases and J by 5 bases; unmatched bases: 6. The CDR3 covers 13 residues. This chain's CDR3 is CASSLTGVETQYF. DNA of the CDR3: TGTGCCAGCAGCCTTACAGGGGTGGAGACCCAGTACTTC.

This clone was picked up a small number of times. The chain uses TRBV18 and TRBJ2-1, with D uncertain. V lost 0 bases to trimming and J lost 6 bases, with 18 bases between them. Germline CDR1 and CDR2: KGHSH and LQKENI. The CDR3 is made up of 17 amino acids. Written as DNA, the CDR3 is TGTGCCAGCTCACCACCGAACAACCGACGTTCGGGCAATGAGCAGTTCTTC. As protein: CASSPPNNRRSGNEQFF.

The chain couples TRBV5-6 to TRBJ1-1; 7 nucleotides line up with TRBD1. With 4 bases clipped from V and 5 bases from J, the junction kept 5 bases outside the gene matches. In germline, CDR1 is SGHDT, CDR2 YYEEEE. The CDR3 is 13 residues long. CDR3 region: CASSLTGATEAFF. The CDR3 DNA sequence: TGTGCCAGCAGCCTTACAGGGGCTACTGAAGCTTTCTTT.

This rearrangement joins TRBV4-1 to TRBJ1-2; unclear D gene. The CDR3 is 16 residues long. V was trimmed by 0 bases and J by 5 bases, leaving 16 bases between them. Per the germline V gene, CDR1 is MGHRA and CDR2 is YSYEKL. The CDR3 nucleotides read TGCGCCAGCAGCCAAGATACCCACAGCTTTACTTATGGCTACACCTTC. Its protein product is CASSQDTHSFTYGYTF.

This chain uses TRBV7-9 with TRBJ1-4, with 9 bases fitting TRBD1. From germline, CDR1 is SEHNR and CDR2 FQNEAQ (reference sequence). The J segment lost 6 bases and the V segment lost 5 bases, leaving 7 bases of the junction unmatched. This CDR3 region has 15 residues. CDR3 nucleotide sequence: TGTGCCAGCAGCCTTTCCGGGACAGGGTATGAAAAACTGTTTTTT. Encoded protein: CASSLSGTGYEKLFF.

The gene calls are TRBV9 and TRBJ1-2; D unresolved. From germline, CDR1 is SGDLS and CDR2 YYNGEE. The CDR3 has 17 amino acids. Trimming took 0 bases from V and 1 from J, leaving 16 bases between them. CDR3 region: CASSVEARQTINYGYTF. The CDR3 coding sequence is TGTGCCAGCAGCGTAGAGGCTAGGCAGACCATTAACTATGGCTACACCTTC.

This chain links TRBV7-9 with TRBJ1-2, with 9 bases identical to TRBD1. The ends lost 2 bases at V and 7 bases at J; junction bases unmatched: 14. The length of the CDR3 is 17 residues. Germline loops: CDR1 SEHNR, CDR2 FQNEAQ (reference sequence). CDR3: CASSLNFMGQGLGGYTF. The DNA of the CDR3 is TGTGCCAGCAGCTTAAATTTTATGGGACAGGGACTCGGTGGCTACACCTTC.

V and J are TRBV7-8 and TRBJ1-2; possibly TRBD1 for D (5 bases). CDR3 length equals 13 residues. With 5 bases removed from V and 4 bases from J, the gap between germline ends came to 11 bases. Germline V lookup: CDR1 SGHVS, CDR2 FQNEAQ. The CDR3 sequence is CASSPTETYGYTF. CDR3 coding DNA: TGTGCCAGCAGCCCGACAGAGACCTATGGCTACACCTTC.

This clone was seen a single time. One junction end does not reproduce the germline sequence, and a read error may be involved. The genes are TRBV5-1 and TRBJ2-5, with 9 bases identical to TRBD1. This CDR3 is 14 amino acids long. Germline-derived CDR1 and CDR2 are SGHRS and YFSETQ. In DNA, the CDR3 is TGCGCCAGCAGCTTGGGGACAGGGGCGCTAGGCCAAGACTTC. It codes for CASSLGTGALGQDF.

The V gene is TRBV9, the J gene TRBJ1-1, with D uncertain. Germline CDR1 is SGDLS and CDR2 is YYNGEE. The CDR3 consists of 11 residues. The V end was cut by 3 bases, the J end by 7 bases, with 7 bases between. The CDR3 sequence is CASSAGNEAFF. In DNA form, the CDR3 reads TGTGCCAGCAGCGCGGGGAATGAAGCTTTCTTT.

The J gene is TRBJ1-5, the V gene TRBV6-1; D remains unclear. Germline V gene data show CDR1 as MNHNS and CDR2 as SASEGT. Trimming cost V 3 bases and J 5 bases, with 5 bases left between them. The CDR3 has 12 amino acids. CDR3 amino acids: CASSERDQPQHF. CDR3 DNA sequence: TGTGCCAGCAGTGAGCGTGATCAGCCCCAGCATTTT.

The chain recombines TRBV5-6 with TRBJ1-1; 8 bases fit TRBD1. Germline assignment: CDR1 SGHDT and CDR2 YYEEEE. CDR3 size: 17 residues. The CDR3 protein is CSPRGDRLQTKNTEAFF. CDR3 bases: TGTTCTCCCAGGGGGGACAGGCTCCAAACTAAGAACACTGAAGCTTTCTTT.

In DNA, the CDR3 is TGTGCCAGCAGTGCCGAAAGCCTGAACACTGAAGCTTTCTTT. It specifies CASSAESLNTEAFF. The chain has TRBV2 and TRBJ1-1; D unresolved. Trimming took 4 bases from V and 0 from J, leaving 9 bases between them. Per germline, CDR1 SNHLY and CDR2 FYNNEI. The CDR3 totals 14 residues.

This chain connects TRBV27 to TRBJ2-6; TRBD1 agrees at 7 bases. V trimming: 4 bases; J trimming: 1 base; junction bases outside the gene matches: 1. The CDR3 covers 15 residues. The germline CDR1 and CDR2 sequences are MNHEY and SMNVEV (reference sequence). DNA for the CDR3: TGTGCCAGCAGTTACAGGGGATCTGGGGCCAACGTCCTGACTTTC. This gives the protein CASSYRGSGANVLTF. Looking up the rest from reference TRBV27 and TRBJ2-6 gives the full variable domain: EAQVTQNPRYLITVTGKKLTVTCSQNMNHEYMSWYRQDPGLGLRQIYYSMNVEVTDKGDVPEGYKVSRKEKRNFPLILESPSPNQTSLYFCASSYRGSGANVLTFGAGSRLTVL.

The chain is built from TRBV6-5 and TRBJ1-1, with unresolved D. The V gene's germline CDR1 is MNHEY and CDR2 SVGAGI. The CDR3 consists of 16 residues. Deletions cut 0 bases from V and 4 bases from J, with 15 bases between. The CDR3 loop reads CASSYSLGGSGTEAFF. CDR3 sequence (DNA): TGTGCCAGCAGTTACTCGCTTGGAGGGTCCGGCACTGAAGCTTTCTTT.

The chain couples TRBV15 to TRBJ2-3; 11 nucleotides line up with TRBD2. With V trimmed by 3 bases and J by 5 bases, 7 bases remained unmatched. The length of the CDR3 is 16 residues. Germline V gives CDR1 LNHNV, CDR2 YYDKDF (reference sequence). The CDR3 nucleotides read TGTGCCACCAGCAGGCTAGCGGGGGGTCCAGGAGATACGCAGTATTTT. It codes for CATSRLAGGPGDTQYF. The full variable domain, with the rest looked up from reference TRBV15 and TRBJ2-3, is DAMVIQNPRYQVTQFGKPVTLSCSQTLNHNVMYWYQQKSSQAPKLLFHYYDKDFNNEADTPDNFQSRRPNTSFCFLDIRSPGLGDTAMYLCATSRLAGGPGDTQYFGPGTRLTVL.

This clone occurred once. J is TRBJ1-1 and V is TRBV6-5; D is ambiguous. CDR3 length: 13 residues. The germline gives CDR1 MNHEY, CDR2 SVGAGI. Trimming took 7 bases from V and 4 from J, leaving 13 bases between them. The CDR3 bases are TGTGCCAGCAAACAGAGGGTTGTCACTGAAGCTTTCTTT. Its translation: CASKQRVVTEAFF.

For this clone: Its ends do not fully match the called genes, so a read error is possible. The J gene is TRBJ1-5, the V gene TRBV6-5; no clear D gene. Germline CDR1 is MNHEY and CDR2 is SVGAGI. This CDR3 region has 13 residues. CDR3 amino acids: CASSYSGKQPQHF. DNA of the CDR3: TGTGCCAGCAGTTACTCGGGCAAACAGCCCCAGCATTTT.

In its sample, this clone was seen a few times. The chain carries TRBV10-3 and TRBJ1-2; no clear D. The V end lost 2 bases, the J end lost 0 bases, and 10 bases lay between the germline ends. The germline V gene has CDR1 ENHRY and CDR2 SYGVKD. This CDR3 contains 15 residues. The CDR3 DNA is TGTGCCATCAGTGAGGAATTGAGAGCTAACTATGGCTACACCTTC. Translation gives CAISEELRANYGYTF.

The J gene is TRBJ2-4, the V gene TRBV15; D ambiguous. With 3 bases removed from V and 0 bases from J, the gap between germline ends came to 12 bases. Per the germline V gene, CDR1 is LNHNV and CDR2 is YYDKDF (reference sequence). The CDR3 spans 16 residues. The CDR3 DNA follows: TGTGCCACCAGCAGCCTCGAAAAGCTAGCCAAAAACATTCAGTACTTC. It is translated as CATSSLEKLAKNIQYF.

The J gene is TRBJ1-5, the V gene TRBV21-1; the table calls TRBD1, which could not be checked here. TRBV21-1 is marked as a pseudogene. The length of the CDR3 is 16 residues. The CDR3 nucleotides read TGTGCCAGCAGCAAAGTTCCACAGACGTTAAATCAGCCCCAGCATTTT. As protein: CASSKVPQTLNQPQHF.

This clone showed up just once. The rearrangement links TRBV7-3 to TRBJ2-1; D not certain. This CDR3 spans 15 amino acids. Germline lookup yields CDR1 SGHTA and CDR2 FQGTGA. Deletions cut 5 bases from V and 0 bases from J, with 11 bases between. Here the CDR3 reads CASSDDTSSYNEQFF. CDR3 in DNA: TGTGCCAGCAGCGACGACACGAGCTCCTACAATGAGCAGTTCTTC.

The chain carries TRBV27 and TRBJ2-1; 10 bases are shared with TRBD2. The J segment lost 5 bases and the V segment lost 6 bases, leaving 4 bases of the junction unmatched. The germline V gene has CDR1 MNHEY and CDR2 SMNVEV (reference sequence). The CDR3 extends over 14 amino acids. The CDR3 DNA follows: TGTGCCAGCAGGCTAGCGGGAGTCCACAATGAGCAGTTCTTC. Protein sequence: CASRLAGVHNEQFF.

This chain connects TRBV19 to TRBJ1-1; D perhaps matches TRBD1 (6 bases). The germline V gene has CDR1 LNHDA and CDR2 SQIVND (reference sequence). The CDR3 runs to 15 residues. V lost 4 bases and J lost 0, with 12 bases in between. Here the CDR3 reads CASSKDSQMNTEAFF. The CDR3 nucleotides are TGTGCCAGTAGTAAGGACAGTCAGATGAACACTGAAGCTTTCTTT.

The gene calls are TRBV2 and TRBJ1-2; D is undetermined. Trimming removed 3 bases from V and 7 bases from J, with 3 bases in between. The CDR3 is 10 amino acids. From germline, CDR1 is SNHLY and CDR2 FYNNEI. This chain's CDR3 is CASSDGGYTF. CDR3 bases: TGTGCCAGCAGTGACGGTGGCTACACCTTC. Full variable domain (missing parts from reference TRBV2 and TRBJ1-2): EPEVTQTPSHQVTQMGQEVILRCVPISNHLYFYWYRQILGQKVEFLVSFYNNEISEKSEIFDDQFSVERPDGSNFTLKIRSTKLEDSAMYFCASSDGGYTFGSGTRLTVV.